The entry that follows covers one TCR beta chain sequence. Mismatch with germline at one junction end may stem from a read error. The sample originates from a study of blood T cell repertoires in COVID-19. As for the study in general: Samples of COVID-19 (acute and convalescent) were obtained from the United States, Italy and Spain.

Original processing notes: Amplification with reference gene primers provided the estimates of nucleated cell counts. Profiled with immunoSEQ multiplex PCR; TCRdb holds only in-frame clones, not every one. The D gene and trimming were derived from the DNA, and the V and J assignments and clone size from that table. The table includes about 75,000 clones, approximately 79% detected once. Germline V gives CDR1 KGHSH, CDR2 LQKENI. The CDR3 has 15 amino acids. Material for sequencing was peripheral blood. The gene calls are TRBV18 and TRBJ1-6; TRBD1 matches 7 bases. This clonotype originated in an elderly woman with active or convalescent COVID-19. DNA of the CDR3: TGTGCCAGCTCGCCACCGGGACAGCTAAATTCACCCCTCCACTTT. Amino acid sequence: CASSPPGQLNSPLHF.